This T cell receptor beta chain appears in the sequencing data of a study of shared clonotypes between healthy human individuals. Produced via immunoSEQ multiplex PCR; TCRdb's table is partial and in-frame only. This sample yields under 2,000,000 clones, of which about 95% are seen a single time; 0.95% to 1.5% belongs to the top ten. As concerns this clone: Different DNA sequences within this sample yield the same CDR3.

Positively selected for CCR7, the CD45RO-negative cells used as naive CD8 cells excluded terminally differentiated effector memory CD45RA+ cells. V lost 4 bases to trimming and J lost 0 bases, with 13 bases between them. Germline CDR1 reads MNHEY; CDR2 reads SMNVEV (reference sequence). The CDR3 covers 16 residues. This TCR was sampled from a man between 18 and 35 years old in good health. This chain uses TRBV27 with TRBJ2-1; D may correspond to TRBD1 or TRBD2 (5 bases each). The sample consisted of naive CD8+ T cells sorted from blood. In nucleotides, the CDR3 is TGTGCCAGCAGTTCTCCGGGACCCAGCTCCTACAATGAGCAGTTCTTC. This encodes CASSSPGPSSYNEQFF.